A single sample is the source of the 22 T cell receptor beta chains below, sequenced in a study of beta chain features in type 1 diabetes. Expressed TCRB transcripts were sequenced after all isolated RNA was converted to cDNA. The assay was immunoSEQ multiplex PCR, and TCRdb's table has in-frame clones only and misses some. This sample has about 330,000 clones; more than 9.5% occur once, and the top ten carry around 0.015%. The sequencing input was naive CD4+ T cells from blood. These receptors were collected from a woman in her twenties or thirties in good health.

The chain employs TRBV10-3 and TRBJ2-1; 9 nucleotides align to TRBD2. Germline CDR1 reads ENHRY; CDR2 reads SYGVKD. The CDR3 runs 13 residues. V trimming: 6 bases; J trimming: 8 bases; junction bases outside the gene matches: 5. The CDR3 loop reads CAIRREGQDEQFF. As DNA, the CDR3 is TGTGCCATCAGGCGGGAGGGCCAAGATGAGCAGTTCTTC.

This clone has just a few counts. The V call is TRBV27, the J call TRBJ2-7; 7 bases are a match to TRBD1. Trimming took 5 bases from V and 3 from J; bases not matched to a gene: 4. CDR3 length: 13 residues. CDR1 MNHEY and CDR2 SMNVEV come from the germline V gene (reference sequence). In nucleotides, the CDR3 is TGTGCCAGCAGTCGGACAGGTGACTACGAGCAGTACTTC. As protein: CASSRTGDYEQYF.

This clone was counted between two and nine times. V is TRBV27 and J is TRBJ2-7, with 8 bases aligning to TRBD1. The V gene's germline CDR1 is MNHEY and CDR2 SMNVEV (reference sequence). The ends lost 5 bases at V and 2 bases at J; junction bases unmatched: 5. The CDR3 length is 14 residues. CDR3 DNA sequence: TGTGCCAGCAGTATCTCGACAGGGGCCTACGAGCAGTACTTC. Protein product: CASSISTGAYEQYF.

This clone has a handful of counts. The chain has TRBV25-1 and TRBJ2-7; D is perhaps TRBD1 (6 bases). The germline V gene encodes CDR1 MGHDK and CDR2 SYGVNS. The CDR3 is 15 amino acids. V was trimmed by 3 bases and J by 3 bases, leaving 15 bases between them. CDR3 loop: CASSEGARALYEQYF. As DNA, the CDR3 is TGTGCCAGCAGTGAGGGGGCGCGAGCCCTCTACGAGCAGTACTTC.

To note about this clone: Other nucleotide sequences from this sample produce the same CDR3. The V call is TRBV18, the J call TRBJ1-1; D ambiguous. Germline V gene lookup returns CDR1 KGHSH and CDR2 LQKENI. This CDR3 is built from 12 residues. Trimming pared 3 bases from V and 1 base from J, leaving 3 bases between. The CDR3 protein is CASSPRNTEAFF. CDR3 coding DNA: TGTGCCAGCTCACCCCGGAACACTGAAGCTTTCTTT.

This clone was counted a few times. This chain connects TRBV4-2 to TRBJ2-1; possibly TRBD2 for D (7 bases). The CDR3 runs 18 residues. V shed 1 base and J shed 0 bases, with 16 bases lying between them. The germline gives CDR1 LGHNA, CDR2 YNFKEQ. The CDR3 reads CASSQALGGGSSYNEQFF. The CDR3 DNA reads as TGTGCCAGCAGCCAAGCTTTGGGGGGCGGGAGCTCCTACAATGAGCAGTTCTTC.

This clone was counted between two and nine times. V usage is TRBV28 and J usage is TRBJ2-2; 10 bases are a match to TRBD2. This CDR3 has 15 amino acids. J was trimmed by 2 bases and V by 7 bases; bases with no gene match: 4. Germline V gene lookup returns CDR1 MDHEN and CDR2 SYDVKM. CDR3 nucleotide sequence: TGTGCCAGCAAAGGACTAGCGGCAAACACCGGGGAGCTGTTTTTT. It translates to CASKGLAANTGELFF.

J is TRBJ2-3 and V is TRBV6-6, with 9 bases that match TRBD2. Germline assignment: CDR1 MNHNY and CDR2 SVGAGI (reference sequence). The CDR3 length is 16 residues. Unmatched junction bases numbered 7, after V lost 4 bases and J lost 2 bases. CDR3 residues: CASSSRGRGSTDTQYF. DNA for the CDR3: TGTGCCAGCAGTTCACGCGGGAGGGGATCCACAGATACGCAGTATTTT.

The CDR3 DNA follows: TGTGCCAGCAGTATCACTAGCGGGAGAACAGATACGCAGTATTTT. This translates into CASSITSGRTDTQYF. The chain employs TRBV6-5 and TRBJ2-3, with 11 bases identical to TRBD2. CDR3 length equals 15 residues. V shed 5 bases, J shed 3 bases, and the junction held 4 bases outside the gene matches. Germline V lookup: CDR1 MNHEY, CDR2 SVGAGI.

In its sample, this clone was seen a few times. This sequence joins TRBV30 and TRBJ2-1; 8 nucleotides match TRBD2. The CDR3 sequence is 17 residues long. CDR1 is GTSNPN and CDR2 is SVGIG in the germline V gene (reference sequence). Trimming took 8 bases from V and 5 from J; bases not matched to a gene: 20. Here the CDR3 DNA reads TGTGCCCATGGGGGGACTAGTTCAGTAGCCCCCCACAATGAGCAGTTCTTC. The encoded protein is CAHGGTSSVAPHNEQFF.

The chain recombines TRBV28 with TRBJ1-2, with a weak D call TRBD1 (5 bases). V lost 2 bases, J lost 8 bases, and 15 bases lay in between. Germline V CDR1 and CDR2: MDHEN, SYDVKM. CDR3 size: 14 residues. The CDR3 is CASSLVEWGAGYTF. CDR3 DNA sequence: TGTGCCAGCAGTTTAGTAGAATGGGGCGCGGGCTACACCTTC.

This clone occurred a few times. The chain is built from TRBV19 and TRBJ2-1; maybe TRBD1 (5 bases). This CDR3 contains 14 residues. Germline V gene sequence: CDR1 LNHDA, CDR2 SQIVND (reference sequence). V lost 7 bases and J lost 1, with 11 bases in between. The CDR3 DNA is TGTGCCAGTAAGCCAGGGCCTTCCTACAATGAGCAGTTCTTC. This encodes CASKPGPSYNEQFF.

J is TRBJ2-7 and V is TRBV6-4, with D tentatively TRBD1 (6 bases). The CDR3 consists of 13 residues. Germline V CDR1 and CDR2: MRHNA, SNTAGT. Trimming cost V 9 bases and J 0 bases, with 12 bases left between them. CDR3 amino acids: CARGHRYSYEQYF. The CDR3 bases are TGTGCCAGGGGACACAGGTACTCCTACGAGCAGTACTTC.

The genes are TRBV5-5 and TRBJ2-1, with TRBD2 matching 9 bases. The CDR3 is 16 residues long. Trimming took 1 base from V and 6 from J; bases not matched to a gene: 8. The germline gives CDR1 SGHKS, CDR2 YYEKEE (reference sequence). CDR3 nucleotide sequence: TGTGCCAGCAGCTTGACCCCGCAGCGGGAGGTCAATGAGCAGTTCTTC. Its protein is CASSLTPQREVNEQFF.

This clone has only a few counts. Mismatch with germline at one junction end may stem from a read error. The chain uses TRBV30 and TRBJ1-4, with 12 bases lining up with TRBD1. This CDR3 comprises 13 residues. Germline CDR1 is GTSNPN and CDR2 is SVGIG (reference sequence). In nucleotides, the CDR3 is TGTGCCTGGAGTGTCCGAATGGGACAGGGGGCTGTTTTT. Its translation: CAWSVRMGQGAVF.

J is TRBJ1-4 and V is TRBV28; the D gene is possibly TRBD1 (5 bases). Germline CDR1 reads MDHEN; CDR2 reads SYDVKM. The CDR3 is 10 residues long. The V and J ends lost 8 bases and 8 bases respectively, with 6 bases between them. The CDR3 nucleotides read TGTGCCAGCGGGGGGGAAAAACTGTTTTTT. This codes for CASGGEKLFF.

V gene TRBV7-2 combines with J gene TRBJ2-3; 14 positions agree with TRBD2. The junction had 3 bases not matched to a gene; V was cut back by 3 bases and J by 4 bases. The CDR3 has 16 amino acids. Germline V gene sequence: CDR1 SGHTA, CDR2 FQGNSA. DNA for the CDR3: TGTGCCAGCAGCTTCGGGACTAGCGGGAGTTCAGATACGCAGTATTTT. It encodes CASSFGTSGSSDTQYF.

This clone was observed a few times. The genes are TRBV25-1 and TRBJ2-3; perhaps TRBD1 as D (5 bases). V gave up 1 base and J gave up 0 bases, with 8 bases separating them. The CDR3 length is 15 residues. CDR1 and CDR2 from the germline V gene are MGHDK and SYGVNS. The CDR3 reads CASSEFRGSTDTQYF. CDR3 coding DNA: TGTGCCAGCAGTGAATTTAGGGGAAGCACAGATACGCAGTATTTT.

Only a few counts were recorded for this clone. The CDR3 bases are TGTGCCAGCAGCTTAGCTACAGGGGTGGACAATGAGCAGTTCTTC. The encoded protein is CASSLATGVDNEQFF. The V call is TRBV7-2, the J call TRBJ2-1; TRBD1 agrees at 7 bases. This CDR3 has 15 residues. Unmatched junction bases numbered 4, after V lost 0 bases and J lost 5 bases. Germline CDR1 reads SGHTA; CDR2 reads FQGNSA. The full variable domain, completed using reference TRBV7-2 and TRBJ2-1, is GAGVSQSPSNKVTEKGKDVELRCDPISGHTALYWYRQSLGQGLEFLIYFQGNSAPDKSGLPSDRFSAERTGGSVSTLTIQRTQQEDSAVYLCASSLATGVDNEQFFGPGTRLTVL.

The chain uses TRBV19 and TRBJ2-1, with D possibly TRBD2 on 5 matching bases. Looked up from germline, CDR1 is LNHDA and CDR2 is SQIVND (reference sequence). The CDR3 is 14 residues long. Trimming cost V 2 bases and J 6 bases, with 11 bases left between them. CDR3 sequence reads: CASSIRLEGNEQFF. For the CDR3, the DNA is TGTGCCAGTAGTATACGCCTAGAGGGCAATGAGCAGTTCTTC.

This clone showed up just a few times. V and J are TRBV7-2 and TRBJ2-7; unclear D gene. The germline V and J ends were trimmed by 1 base and 3 bases, with 4 bases remaining between them. Germline CDR1 SGHTA, CDR2 FQGNSA. This CDR3 is built from 12 residues. Written as DNA, the CDR3 is TGTGCCAGCAGCTTAGATCTCTACGAGCAGTACTTC. Protein product: CASSLDLYEQYF.

This clone was picked up a small number of times. This chain uses TRBV7-3 with TRBJ2-6, with D uncertain. V lost 4 bases to trimming and J lost 2 bases, with 9 bases between them. Per the germline V gene, CDR1 is SGHTA and CDR2 is FQGTGA. The CDR3 sequence is 15 residues long. The CDR3: CASSSAGTGANVLTF. The CDR3 DNA is TGTGCCAGCAGCTCGGCAGGAACTGGGGCCAACGTCCTGACTTTC.